Listed below are T cell receptor beta chains from one sample, sequenced in a study of human T cells and chemical hapten exposure. One entry per CDR3 protein, called by TCRdb with MiXCR from the RACE reads. The profile shows roughly 69,000 distinct CDR3 sequences, 10% of them singletons. The specimen comprised whole blood, sampled in connection with sensitization to the hapten diphenylcyclopropenone (DPC). The receptors stem from a woman between 50 and 59 years old with alopecia areata. Some clones in this sample may be carry-over from other donors' samples. CDR3s include the opening cysteine and the closing phenylalanine or tryptophan. Each record gives: CDR3 length, clone size, V gene, D gene, J gene, CDR3 protein, CDR3 DNA. The D gene is left open where the match is weak. Only some rows state a clone size, as once, few, many or a class for expanded clones.

cdr3_length: 14
clone_size: many
v_call: TRBV19
d_call: TRBD1
j_call: TRBJ1-2
cdr3_aa: CASSLGQKKDGYTF
cdr3_nt: TGTGCCAGTAGTTTGGGACAGAAAAAAGATGGCTACACCTTC

cdr3_length: 16
clone_size: many
v_call: TRBV7-3
d_call: TRBD2
j_call: TRBJ2-1
cdr3_aa: CASSLSSGRSYNEQFF
cdr3_nt: TGTGCCAGCAGCTTGTCTAGCGGGAGGTCCTACAATGAGCAGTTCTTC

cdr3_length: 13
clone_size: NA
v_call: TRBV20-1
d_call: NA
j_call: TRBJ1-1
cdr3_aa: CSARGAVNTEAFF
cdr3_nt: TGCAGTGCTAGGGGGGCGGTGAACACTGAAGCTTTCTTT

cdr3_length: 11
clone_size: many
v_call: TRBV2
d_call: NA
j_call: TRBJ1-5
cdr3_aa: CASSINQPQHF
cdr3_nt: TGTGCCAGCAGTATTAATCAGCCCCAGCATTTT

cdr3_length: 15
clone_size: NA
v_call: TRBV10-3
d_call: NA
j_call: TRBJ2-3
cdr3_aa: CAISAGRTYTDTQYF
cdr3_nt: TGTGCCATCAGTGCTGGACGGACCTACACAGATACGCAGTATTTT

cdr3_length: 15
clone_size: many
v_call: TRBV18
d_call: NA
j_call: TRBJ2-7
cdr3_aa: CASSPETLATGEQYF
cdr3_nt: TGTGCCAGCTCACCCGAGACATTGGCCACCGGCGAGCAGTACTTC

cdr3_length: 13
clone_size: few
v_call: TRBV29-1
d_call: TRBD1
j_call: TRBJ2-3
cdr3_aa: CSVGGQSTDTQYF
cdr3_nt: TGCAGCGTTGGGGGACAGAGCACAGATACGCAGTATTTT

cdr3_length: 14
clone_size: many
v_call: TRBV10-2
d_call: TRBD1
j_call: TRBJ1-1
cdr3_aa: CASNPQGENTEAFF
cdr3_nt: TGCGCCAGCAATCCCCAGGGGGAGAACACTGAAGCTTTCTTT

cdr3_length: 17
clone_size: many
v_call: TRBV6-1
d_call: TRBD2
j_call: TRBJ2-3
cdr3_aa: CASRDLGLAGESDTQYF
cdr3_nt: TGTGCCAGCAGAGACTTAGGACTAGCGGGAGAATCAGATACGCAGTATTTT

cdr3_length: 13
clone_size: NA
v_call: TRBV7-9
d_call: NA
j_call: TRBJ1-2
cdr3_aa: CASSLGTYDGYTF
cdr3_nt: TGTGCCAGCAGCTTAGGGACTTATGATGGCTACACCTTC

cdr3_length: 14
clone_size: many
v_call: TRBV27
d_call: NA
j_call: TRBJ2-3
cdr3_aa: CASSWGAAPDTQYF
cdr3_nt: TGTGCCAGCAGTTGGGGGGCCGCCCCAGATACGCAGTATTTT

cdr3_length: 14
clone_size: many
v_call: TRBV5-1
d_call: TRBD1
j_call: TRBJ1-4
cdr3_aa: CASSLQGANEKLFF
cdr3_nt: TGCGCCAGCAGCTTGCAGGGGGCTAATGAAAAACTGTTTTTT

cdr3_length: 15
clone_size: many
v_call: TRBV11-2
d_call: NA
j_call: TRBJ2-3
cdr3_aa: CASRSYGRKSDTQYF
cdr3_nt: TGTGCCAGCAGATCATACGGGAGAAAGTCGGATACGCAGTATTTT

cdr3_length: 13
clone_size: NA
v_call: TRBV7-8
d_call: NA
j_call: TRBJ2-3
cdr3_aa: CASSLGGGYTQYF
cdr3_nt: TGTGCCAGCAGCTTAGGGGGAGGATATACGCAGTATTTT

cdr3_length: 16
clone_size: many
v_call: TRBV6-6
d_call: TRBD2
j_call: TRBJ2-3
cdr3_aa: CASSRGTSGDTDTQYF
cdr3_nt: TGTGCCAGCAGTAGGGGGACTAGCGGAGACACAGATACGCAGTATTTT

cdr3_length: 13
clone_size: many
v_call: TRBV6-4
d_call: NA
j_call: TRBJ2-2
cdr3_aa: CASSEGNTGELFF
cdr3_nt: TGTGCCAGCAGTGAAGGGAACACCGGGGAGCTGTTTTTT

cdr3_length: 17
clone_size: few
v_call: TRBV18
d_call: TRBD1
j_call: TRBJ1-1
cdr3_aa: CASSPDPDRGRRTEAFF
cdr3_nt: TGTGCCAGCTCCCCAGACCCGGACAGGGGGCGCCGGACTGAAGCTTTCTTT

cdr3_length: 15
clone_size: many
v_call: TRBV6-1
d_call: NA
j_call: TRBJ2-3
cdr3_aa: CASSEGSPSTDTQYF
cdr3_nt: TGTGCCAGCAGTGAAGGGAGTCCTAGCACAGATACGCAGTATTTT

cdr3_length: 13
clone_size: many
v_call: TRBV3-1
d_call: NA
j_call: TRBJ2-1
cdr3_aa: CASRGRRINEQFF
cdr3_nt: TGTGCCAGCAGAGGTAGGAGGATCAATGAGCAGTTCTTC

cdr3_length: 14
clone_size: many
v_call: TRBV4-2
d_call: NA
j_call: TRBJ2-2
cdr3_aa: CASSQDGPTGELFF
cdr3_nt: TGTGCCAGCAGCCAAGATGGACCGACCGGGGAGCTGTTTTTT

cdr3_length: 15
clone_size: NA
v_call: TRBV19
d_call: NA
j_call: TRBJ1-4
cdr3_aa: CASSPTTATNEKLFF
cdr3_nt: TGTGCCAGTAGTCCCACTACAGCAACTAATGAAAAACTGTTTTTT

cdr3_length: 12
clone_size: many
v_call: TRBV20-1
d_call: TRBD2
j_call: TRBJ2-7
cdr3_aa: CSASGRAYEQYF
cdr3_nt: TGCAGTGCTAGCGGGAGGGCCTACGAGCAGTACTTC

cdr3_length: 16
clone_size: NA
v_call: TRBV9
d_call: TRBD1
j_call: TRBJ1-6
cdr3_aa: CASSVSTRTGFFSLHF
cdr3_nt: TGTGCCAGCAGCGTCAGTACTCGGACAGGCTTCTTCTCCCTCCACTTT

cdr3_length: 13
clone_size: NA
v_call: TRBV29-1
d_call: NA
j_call: TRBJ1-2
cdr3_aa: CSAASQGHYGYTF
cdr3_nt: TGCAGCGCCGCGTCTCAAGGACACTATGGCTACACCTTC